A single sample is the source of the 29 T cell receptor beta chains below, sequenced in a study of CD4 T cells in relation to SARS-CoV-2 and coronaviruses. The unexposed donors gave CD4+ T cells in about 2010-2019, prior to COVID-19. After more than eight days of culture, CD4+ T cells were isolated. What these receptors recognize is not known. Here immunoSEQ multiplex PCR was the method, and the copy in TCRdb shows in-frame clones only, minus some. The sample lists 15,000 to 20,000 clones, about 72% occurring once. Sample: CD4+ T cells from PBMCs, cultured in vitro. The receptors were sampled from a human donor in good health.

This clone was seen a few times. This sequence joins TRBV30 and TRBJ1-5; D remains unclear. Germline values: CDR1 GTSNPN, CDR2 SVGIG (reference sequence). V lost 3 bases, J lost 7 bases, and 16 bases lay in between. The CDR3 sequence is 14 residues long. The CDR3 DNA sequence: TGTGCCTGGAGGCTTACGGGAAGTAGCCAGCCCCAGCATTTT. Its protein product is CAWRLTGSSQPQHF.

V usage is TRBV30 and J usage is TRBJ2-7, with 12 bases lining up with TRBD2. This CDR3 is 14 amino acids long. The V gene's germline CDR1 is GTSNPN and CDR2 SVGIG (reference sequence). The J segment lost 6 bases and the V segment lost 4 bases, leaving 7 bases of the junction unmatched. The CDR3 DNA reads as TGTGCCTGGACCGGGACTAGCGGGTTCAGCGAGCAGTACTTC. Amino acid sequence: CAWTGTSGFSEQYF.

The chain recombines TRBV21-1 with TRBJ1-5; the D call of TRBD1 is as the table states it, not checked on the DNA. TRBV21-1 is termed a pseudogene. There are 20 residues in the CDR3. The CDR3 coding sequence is TGTGCCAGCAGCAAATCGGACAGATGTGTCCCTTTAGGTCCCAATCAGCCCCAGCATTTT. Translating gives CASSKSDRCVPLGPNQPQHF.

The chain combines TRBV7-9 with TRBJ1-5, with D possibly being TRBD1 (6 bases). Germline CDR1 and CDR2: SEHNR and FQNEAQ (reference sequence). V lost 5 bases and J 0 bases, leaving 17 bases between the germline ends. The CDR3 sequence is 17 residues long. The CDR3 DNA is TGTGCCAGCAGCCCACACGGAGGGGGGAATAGCAATCAGCCCCAGCATTTT. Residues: CASSPHGGGNSNQPQHF.

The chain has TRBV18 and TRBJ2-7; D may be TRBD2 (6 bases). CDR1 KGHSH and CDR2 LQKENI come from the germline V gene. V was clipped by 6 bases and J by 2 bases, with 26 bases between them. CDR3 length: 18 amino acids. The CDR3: CASSRDPGLALGTYEQYF. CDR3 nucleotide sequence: TGTGCCAGCTCGCGCGATCCGGGACTTGCCTTGGGGACCTACGAGCAGTACTTC.

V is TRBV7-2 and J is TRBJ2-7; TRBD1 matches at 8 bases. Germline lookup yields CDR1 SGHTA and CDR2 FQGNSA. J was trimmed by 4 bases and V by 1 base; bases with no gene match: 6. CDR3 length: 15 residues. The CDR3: CASSLVTGEEYEQYF. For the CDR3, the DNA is TGTGCCAGCAGCTTAGTGACAGGGGAAGAGTACGAGCAGTACTTC.

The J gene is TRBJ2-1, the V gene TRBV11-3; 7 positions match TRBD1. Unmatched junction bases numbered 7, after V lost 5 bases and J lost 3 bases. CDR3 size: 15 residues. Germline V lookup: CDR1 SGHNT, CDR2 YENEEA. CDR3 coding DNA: TGTGCCAGCAGCCGAGGGGGACAGAACTACAATGAGCAGTTCTTC. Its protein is CASSRGGQNYNEQFF.

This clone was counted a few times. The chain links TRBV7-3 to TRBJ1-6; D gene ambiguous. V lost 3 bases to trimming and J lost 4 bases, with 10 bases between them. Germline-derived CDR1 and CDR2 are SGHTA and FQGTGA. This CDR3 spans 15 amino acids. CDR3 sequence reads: CASSFPGLYNSPLHF. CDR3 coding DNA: TGTGCCAGCAGCTTCCCTGGACTGTATAATTCACCCCTCCACTTT.

The CDR3 here is CASSEVPGGNQPQHF. CDR3 coding DNA: TGTGCCAGCAGTGAAGTTCCGGGGGGGAATCAGCCCCAGCATTTT. The genes are TRBV6-1 and TRBJ1-5, with D possibly being TRBD1 (5 bases). From germline, CDR1 is MNHNS and CDR2 SASEGT. V dropped 1 base and J dropped 4 bases, with 11 bases sitting between them. CDR3 length: 15 residues.

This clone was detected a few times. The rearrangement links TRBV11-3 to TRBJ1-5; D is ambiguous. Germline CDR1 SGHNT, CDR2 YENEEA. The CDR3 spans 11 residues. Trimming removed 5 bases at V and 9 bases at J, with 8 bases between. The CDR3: CASSRERPQHF. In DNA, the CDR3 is TGTGCCAGCAGCCGAGAACGGCCCCAGCATTTT.

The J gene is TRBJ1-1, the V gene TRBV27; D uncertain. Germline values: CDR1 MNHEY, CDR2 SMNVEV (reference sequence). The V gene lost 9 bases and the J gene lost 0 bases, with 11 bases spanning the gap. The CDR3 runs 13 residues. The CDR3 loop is CASRSGVNTEAFF. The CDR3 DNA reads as TGTGCCAGTCGATCCGGGGTGAACACTGAAGCTTTCTTT.

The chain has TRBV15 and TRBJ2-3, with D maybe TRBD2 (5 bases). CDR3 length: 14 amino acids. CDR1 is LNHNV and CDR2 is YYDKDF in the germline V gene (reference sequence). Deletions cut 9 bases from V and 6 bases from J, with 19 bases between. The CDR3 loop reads CATVGLPQIDTQYF. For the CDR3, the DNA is TGTGCCACTGTTGGACTGCCCCAAATTGATACGCAGTATTTT.

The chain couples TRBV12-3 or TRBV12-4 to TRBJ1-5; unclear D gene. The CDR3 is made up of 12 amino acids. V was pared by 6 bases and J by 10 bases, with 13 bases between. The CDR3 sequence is CASSSISAPQHF. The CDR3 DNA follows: TGTGCCAGCAGCTCAATCTCAGCCCCCCAGCATTTT.

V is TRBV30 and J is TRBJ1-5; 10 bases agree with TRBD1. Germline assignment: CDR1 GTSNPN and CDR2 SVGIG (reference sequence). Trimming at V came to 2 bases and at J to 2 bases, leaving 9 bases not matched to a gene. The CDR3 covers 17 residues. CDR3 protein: CAWSSGTGVMGNQPQHF. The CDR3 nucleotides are TGTGCCTGGAGTTCCGGGACAGGGGTTATGGGCAATCAGCCCCAGCATTTT. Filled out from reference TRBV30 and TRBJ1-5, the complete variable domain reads SQTIHQWPATLVQPVGSPLSLECTVEGTSNPNLYWYRQAAGRGLQLLFYSVGIGQISSEVPQNLSASRPQDRQFILSSKKLLLSDSGFYLCAWSSGTGVMGNQPQHFGDGTRLSIL.

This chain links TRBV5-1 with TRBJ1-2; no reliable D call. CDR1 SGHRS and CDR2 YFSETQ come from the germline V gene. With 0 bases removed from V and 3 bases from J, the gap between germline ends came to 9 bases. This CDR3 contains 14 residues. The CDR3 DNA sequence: TGCGCCAGCAGCTTGGTAAGAGTGGACTATGGCTACACCTTC. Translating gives CASSLVRVDYGYTF.

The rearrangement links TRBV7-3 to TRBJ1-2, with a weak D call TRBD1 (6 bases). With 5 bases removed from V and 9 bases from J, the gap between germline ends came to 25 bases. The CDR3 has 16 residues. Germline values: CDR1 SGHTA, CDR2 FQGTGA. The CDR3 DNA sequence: TGTGCCAGCAGCCCCAACGGGGGGGCATCCCTGGTGCGCTACACCTTC. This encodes CASSPNGGASLVRYTF.

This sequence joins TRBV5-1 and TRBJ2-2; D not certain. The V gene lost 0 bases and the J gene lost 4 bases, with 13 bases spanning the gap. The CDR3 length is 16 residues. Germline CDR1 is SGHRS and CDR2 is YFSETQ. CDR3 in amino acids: CASSLASELITGELFF. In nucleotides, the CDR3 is TGCGCCAGCAGCTTGGCCTCGGAATTGATCACCGGGGAGCTGTTTTTT.

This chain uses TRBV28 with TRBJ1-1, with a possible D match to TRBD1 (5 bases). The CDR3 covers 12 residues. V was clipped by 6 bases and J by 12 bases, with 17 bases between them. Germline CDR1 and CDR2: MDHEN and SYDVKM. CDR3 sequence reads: CASSQLWGVSFF. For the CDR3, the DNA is TGTGCCAGCAGCCAGCTATGGGGGGTTTCTTTCTTT.

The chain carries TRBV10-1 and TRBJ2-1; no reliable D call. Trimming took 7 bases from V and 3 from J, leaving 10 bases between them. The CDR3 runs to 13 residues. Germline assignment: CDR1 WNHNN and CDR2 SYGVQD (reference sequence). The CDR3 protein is CASTDDRYNEQFF. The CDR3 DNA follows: TGCGCCAGCACCGATGACCGCTACAATGAGCAGTTCTTC.

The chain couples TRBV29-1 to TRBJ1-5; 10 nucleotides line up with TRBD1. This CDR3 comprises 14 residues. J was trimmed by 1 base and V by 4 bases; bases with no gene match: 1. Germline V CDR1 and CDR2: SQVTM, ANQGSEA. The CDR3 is CSVGTGGSNQPQHF. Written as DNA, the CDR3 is TGCAGCGTTGGGACAGGGGGAAGCAATCAGCCCCAGCATTTT.

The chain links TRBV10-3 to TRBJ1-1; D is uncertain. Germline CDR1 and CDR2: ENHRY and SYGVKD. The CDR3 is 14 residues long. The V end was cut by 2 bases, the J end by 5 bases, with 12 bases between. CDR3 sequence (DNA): TGTGCCATCAGTGAGGCAAATGGAGGGACTGAAGCTTTCTTT. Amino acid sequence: CAISEANGGTEAFF.

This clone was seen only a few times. The CDR3 DNA is TGCGCCAGCAGCCCGGGACTAGCCGCGAACACCGGGGAGCTGTTTTTT. Encoded protein: CASSPGLAANTGELFF. V usage is TRBV10-1 and J usage is TRBJ2-2, with 9 bases lining up with TRBD2. Germline V CDR1 and CDR2: WNHNN, SYGVQD (reference sequence). Trimming removed 6 bases from V and 0 bases from J; junction bases left unmatched: 5. There are 16 residues in the CDR3.

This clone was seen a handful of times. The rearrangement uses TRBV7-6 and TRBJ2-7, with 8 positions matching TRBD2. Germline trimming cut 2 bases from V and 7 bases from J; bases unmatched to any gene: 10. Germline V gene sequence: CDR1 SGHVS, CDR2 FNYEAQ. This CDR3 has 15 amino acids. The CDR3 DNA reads TGTGCCAGCAGCTTAAGTGTTAGCGGGATGCGGGAGCAGTACTTC. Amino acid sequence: CASSLSVSGMREQYF.

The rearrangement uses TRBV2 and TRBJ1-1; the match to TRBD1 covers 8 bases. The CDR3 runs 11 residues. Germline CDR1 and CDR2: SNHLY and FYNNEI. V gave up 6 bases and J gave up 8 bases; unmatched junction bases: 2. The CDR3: CASSGDREAFF. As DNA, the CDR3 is TGTGCCAGCAGCGGGGACAGGGAAGCTTTCTTT.

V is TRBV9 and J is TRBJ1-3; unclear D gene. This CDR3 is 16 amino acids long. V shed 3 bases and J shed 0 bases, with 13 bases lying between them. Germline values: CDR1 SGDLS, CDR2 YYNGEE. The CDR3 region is CASSADKAHSGNTIYF. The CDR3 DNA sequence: TGTGCCAGCAGCGCTGACAAGGCCCACTCTGGAAACACCATATATTTT.

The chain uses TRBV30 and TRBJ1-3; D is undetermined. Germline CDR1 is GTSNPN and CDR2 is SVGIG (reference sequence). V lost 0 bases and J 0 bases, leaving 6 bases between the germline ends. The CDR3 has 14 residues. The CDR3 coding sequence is TGTGCCTGGAGTGTTTGGGACTCTGGAAACACCATATATTTT. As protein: CAWSVWDSGNTIYF.

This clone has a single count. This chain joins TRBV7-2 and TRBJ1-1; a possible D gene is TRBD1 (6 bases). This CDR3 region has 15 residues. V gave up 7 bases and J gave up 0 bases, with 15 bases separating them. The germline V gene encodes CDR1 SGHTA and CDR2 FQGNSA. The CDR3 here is CASKKGGFMNTEAFF. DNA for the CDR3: TGTGCCAGCAAGAAAGGGGGGTTTATGAACACTGAAGCTTTCTTT.

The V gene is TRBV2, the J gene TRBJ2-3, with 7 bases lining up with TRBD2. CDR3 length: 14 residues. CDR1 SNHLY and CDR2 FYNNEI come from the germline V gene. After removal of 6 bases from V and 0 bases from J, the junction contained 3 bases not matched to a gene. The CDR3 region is CASRTSASTDTQYF. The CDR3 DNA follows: TGTGCCAGCAGAACTAGCGCCAGCACAGATACGCAGTATTTT.

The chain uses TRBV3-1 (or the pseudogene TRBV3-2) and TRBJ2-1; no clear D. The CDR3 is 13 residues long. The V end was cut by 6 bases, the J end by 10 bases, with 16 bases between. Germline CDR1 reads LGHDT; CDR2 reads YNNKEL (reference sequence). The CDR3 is CASRSHTRREQFF. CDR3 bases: TGTGCCAGCAGATCTCACACGCGAAGGGAGCAGTTCTTC.